This TCR beta chain was recovered during a study of shared clonotypes between healthy human individuals. Libraries were prepared by immunoSEQ multiplex PCR; TCRdb keeps only in-frame clonotypes and omits some of them. The data contain around 430,000 clones, roughly 83% of them seen just once; the ten biggest clones take up about 12%. CDR3 length: 12 residues. Trimming removed 6 bases from V and 5 bases from J, with 8 bases in between. Germline V gene lookup returns CDR1 SNHLY and CDR2 FYNNEI. The chain carries TRBV2 and TRBJ2-1; D is perhaps TRBD2 (5 bases). The sequence came from a woman in her thirties or forties in good health. Some clones in this sample may be carry-over from other donors' samples. Sequenced material: PBMCs. The CDR3 reads CASSDYDNEQFF. The CDR3 DNA is TGTGCCAGCAGCGACTACGACAATGAGCAGTTCTTC.